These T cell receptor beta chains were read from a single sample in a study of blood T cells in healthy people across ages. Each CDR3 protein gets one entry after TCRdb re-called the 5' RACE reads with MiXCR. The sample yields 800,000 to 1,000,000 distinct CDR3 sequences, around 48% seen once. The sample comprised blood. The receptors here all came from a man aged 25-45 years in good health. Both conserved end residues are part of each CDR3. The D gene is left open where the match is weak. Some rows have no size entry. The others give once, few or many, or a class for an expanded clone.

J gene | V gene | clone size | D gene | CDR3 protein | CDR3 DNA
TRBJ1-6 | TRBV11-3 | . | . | CASSLETAASPLHF | TGTGCCAGCAGCTTAGAGACAGCCGCTTCACCCCTCCACTTT
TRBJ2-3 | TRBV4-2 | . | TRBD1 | CASSQEQGAITDTQYF | TGTGCCAGCAGCCAAGAACAGGGGGCCATCACAGATACGCAGTATTTT
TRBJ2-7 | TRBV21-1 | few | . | CATEVHEQYF | TGTGCCACCGAGGTACACGAGCAGTACTTC
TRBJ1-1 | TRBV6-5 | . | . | CASSPPSNTEAFF | TGTGCCAGCAGCCCTCCCTCGAACACTGAAGCTTTCTTT
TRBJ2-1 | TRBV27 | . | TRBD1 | CASSPGGSDEQFF | TGTGCCAGCAGCCCAGGGGGTAGTGATGAGCAGTTCTTC
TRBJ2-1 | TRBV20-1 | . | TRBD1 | CSVAKPGQGSNEQFF | TGCAGTGTTGCGAAACCGGGACAGGGCAGCAATGAGCAGTTCTTC
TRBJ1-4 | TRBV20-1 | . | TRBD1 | CSAFTHTGEKLVF | TGCAGTGCTTTCACCCACACAGGGGAAAAACTGGTTTTT
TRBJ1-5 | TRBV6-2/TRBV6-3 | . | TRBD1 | CASSYFGTGGNQPQHF | TGTGCCAGCAGTTACTTTGGGACAGGGGGGAATCAGCCCCAGCATTTT
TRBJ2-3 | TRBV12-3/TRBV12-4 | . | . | CASRPGDSTDTQYF | TGTGCCAGTCGCCCGGGGGATAGCACAGATACGCAGTATTTT
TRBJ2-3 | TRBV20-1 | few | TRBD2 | CSARGGTSGVNTQYF | TGCAGTGCTAGAGGGGGGACTAGCGGGGTGAATACGCAGTATTTT
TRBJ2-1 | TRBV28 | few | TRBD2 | CASSLHGTSYNEQFF | TGTGCCAGCAGTCTACACGGGACTAGCTACAATGAGCAGTTCTTC
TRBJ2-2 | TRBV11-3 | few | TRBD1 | CASSFGHRGRNTGELFF | TGTGCCAGCAGCTTCGGCCACAGGGGACGTAACACCGGGGAGCTGTTTTTT
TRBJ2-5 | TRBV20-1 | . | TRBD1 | CSADDRGLETQYF | TGCAGTGCCGATGACAGGGGGCTCGAGACCCAGTACTTC
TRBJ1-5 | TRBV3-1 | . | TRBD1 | CASSTAGTGQNQPQHF | TGTGCCAGCAGCACCGCCGGGACAGGCCAAAATCAGCCCCAGCATTTT
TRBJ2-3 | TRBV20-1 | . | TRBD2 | CSNSRAGGNTDTQYF | TGCAGTAACTCAAGAGCGGGGGGAAACACAGATACGCAGTATTTT
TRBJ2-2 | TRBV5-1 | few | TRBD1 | CASSLAGTVNTGELFF | TGCGCCAGCAGCTTGGCCGGGACAGTTAACACCGGGGAGCTGTTTTTT
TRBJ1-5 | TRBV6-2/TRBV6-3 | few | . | CASSYPGGSNQPQHF | TGTGCCAGCAGTTACCCCGGTGGTAGCAATCAGCCCCAGCATTTT
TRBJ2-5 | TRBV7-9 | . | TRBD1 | CASSAQQGVGGKEQYF | TGTGCCAGCAGCGCCCAACAGGGGGTCGGGGGAAAGGAGCAGTACTTC
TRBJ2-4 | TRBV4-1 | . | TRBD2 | CASSQEPSGGASAKNFQYF | TGCGCCAGCAGCCAAGAACCTAGCGGGGGGGCTTCGGCCAAAAACTTTCAGTACTTC
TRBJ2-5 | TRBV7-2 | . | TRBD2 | CASSSHTISGGAQGETQYF | TGTGCCAGCAGCTCTCATACCATTAGCGGGGGGGCTCAAGGAGAGACCCAGTACTTC
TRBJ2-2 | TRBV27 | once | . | CASSLLAPLNTGELFF | TGTGCCAGCAGTTTACTAGCTCCATTGAACACCGGGGAGCTGTTTTTT
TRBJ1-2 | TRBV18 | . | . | CASSPDSPGSDYTF | TGTGCCAGCTCACCGGACAGCCCTGGGAGTGACTACACCTTC
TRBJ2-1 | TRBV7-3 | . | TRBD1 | CASSSKTGGENNEQFF | TGTGCCAGCAGCTCCAAGACAGGGGGAGAAAACAATGAGCAGTTCTTC
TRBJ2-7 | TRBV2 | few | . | CASTGWGYEQYF | TGTGCCAGCACCGGGTGGGGCTACGAGCAGTACTTC
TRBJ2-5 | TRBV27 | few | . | CASSLGSIEYF | TGTGCCAGCAGTTTAGGCTCCATCGAGTACTTC
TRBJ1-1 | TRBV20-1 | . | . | CSAREGGNTEAFF | TGCAGTGCTAGGGAGGGGGGGAACACTGAAGCTTTCTTT
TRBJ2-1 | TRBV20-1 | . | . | CSARDLWETRHEQFF | TGCAGTGCTAGAGACCTTTGGGAGACTAGGCATGAGCAGTTCTTC
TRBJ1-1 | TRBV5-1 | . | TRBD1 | CASSLALGQPNTEAFF | TGCGCCAGCAGCTTGGCCCTGGGACAGCCGAACACTGAAGCTTTCTTT
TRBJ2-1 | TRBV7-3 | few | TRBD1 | CASSQLGQDNEQFF | TGTGCCAGCAGCCAGCTTGGACAGGACAATGAGCAGTTCTTC
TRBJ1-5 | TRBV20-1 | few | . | CSAPGQEGQPQHF | TGCAGTGCGCCGGGACAAGAAGGCCAGCCCCAGCATTTT
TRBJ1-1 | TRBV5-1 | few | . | CASSRDRMNTEAFF | TGCGCCAGCAGCCGCGACAGGATGAACACTGAAGCTTTCTTT
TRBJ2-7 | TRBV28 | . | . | CASSLQSRLLEQYF | TGTGCCAGCAGCCTGCAGTCCAGACTTCTGGAGCAGTACTTC
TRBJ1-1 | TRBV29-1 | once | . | CSVRPLMNTEAFF | TGCAGCGTCCGACCCCTAATGAACACTGAAGCTTTCTTT
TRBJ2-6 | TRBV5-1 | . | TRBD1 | CASSLHVPGQGFVGANVLTF | TGCGCCAGCAGCTTGCATGTACCGGGACAGGGTTTCGTCGGGGCCAACGTCCTGACTTTC
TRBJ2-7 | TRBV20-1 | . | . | CSASSPTGYEQYF | TGCAGTGCTAGTTCCCCTACGGGCTACGAGCAGTACTTC
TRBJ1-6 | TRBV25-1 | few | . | CASSDLGANPPLHF | TGTGCCAGCAGTGATCTCGGGGCCAACCCACCCCTCCACTTT